This T cell receptor (beta chain) was captured by sequencing in a study of blood T cell dynamics during melanoma immunotherapy. Study-level information: Patients with metastatic melanoma got pembrolizumab or nivolumab-ipilimumab as first-line care.

A fixed DNA input of roughly 0.35 ug was used per bulk PBMC sample. Assay: immunoSEQ multiplex PCR; the TCRdb copy retains only in-frame clones and omits some. The sample holds several thousand clones, approximately 83% seen once. V was trimmed by 5 bases and J by 11 bases, leaving 21 bases between them. The germline gives CDR1 MDHEN, CDR2 SYDVKM. This CDR3 region has 14 residues. Time point in this sample: pre-treatment baseline. Apart from a couple of fast progressors, RECIST 1.1 response was judged 12 weeks post-infusion. Prior systemic cancer therapy, immunosuppressant use and other active malignancies excluded patients.

This material consisted of blood, taken from a patient treated with checkpoint blockade. The clonotype comes from a human donor with melanoma. The chain carries TRBV28 and TRBJ2-5, with D hard to call. The CDR3 DNA reads TGTGCCAGCAGTCTGGCGGAAAATTTCGGCTTGCAGTACTTC. Amino acids: CASSLAENFGLQYF.